The 23 T cell receptor beta chains in this list originate from one sample, sequenced in a study of cytomegalovirus exposure and HLA in healthy donors (dated by TCRdb to about 2017). Receptors were amplified or captured by the immunoSEQ multiplex PCR assay. The multiplex PCR relied on a mix of 60 forward primers for TCR Vbeta segments and 13 reverse primers for TCR Jbeta segments. TCRdb carries this immuneACCESS record with in-frame sequences only. Its versions omit some clonotypes, under half of them owing to an unresolved V gene in the studies checked, with the rest unexplained. The sample table lists 95,000 to 150,000 clones, about 80% of them with a count of one. The top ten clones comprise 25% to 35% of the sample. Material: PBMCs. These receptors all come from a man aged 60 to 69 in good health and CMV-seropositive.

V gene TRBV9 combines with J gene TRBJ2-1; 11 nucleotides line up with TRBD1. The CDR3 extends over 16 amino acids. V trimming: 4 bases; J trimming: 7 bases; junction bases outside the gene matches: 10. The germline V gene encodes CDR1 SGDLS and CDR2 YYNGEE. CDR3 DNA sequence: TGTGCCAGCAGCCGCATAGGACAGGGGGCGAGGAATGAGCAGTTCTTC. Its protein product is CASSRIGQGARNEQFF.

The V gene is TRBV5-4, the J gene TRBJ2-2, with a tentative D call TRBD2 (7 bases). From germline, CDR1 is SGHNT and CDR2 YYREEE (reference sequence). V was shortened by 5 bases and J by 4 bases, with 12 bases between the two germline ends. The CDR3 has 14 amino acids. The DNA for the CDR3 is TGTGCCAGCAGTGGGGGGGGCCGCACCGGGGAGCTGTTTTTT. It specifies CASSGGGRTGELFF.

The chain employs TRBV9 and TRBJ2-5; D possibly corresponds to TRBD2 (6 bases). The J call may be incorrect, as the DNA end agrees better with TRBJ2-7. CDR1 and CDR2 from the germline V gene are SGDLS and YYNGEE. The CDR3 sequence is 15 residues long. CDR3 nucleotide sequence: TGTGCCAGCAGCGCGGGGGACGGGCCCTCCTACGAGCAGTACTTC. Its protein product is CASSAGDGPSYEQYF.

Written as DNA, the CDR3 is TGCGCCAGCCAAGGCCACGGGGGTTTTGATGAAAAACTGTTTTTT. Residues: CASQGHGGFDEKLFF. The chain recombines TRBV5-1 with TRBJ1-4; D is possibly TRBD1 (5 bases). The CDR3 totals 15 residues. Germline values: CDR1 SGHRS, CDR2 YFSETQ. The germline V and J ends were trimmed by 7 bases and 6 bases, with 19 bases remaining between them.

CDR3 in amino acids: CASSWRTGPYEQYF. The CDR3 DNA follows: TGTGCCAGCAGCTGGAGGACGGGTCCCTACGAGCAGTACTTC. J is TRBJ2-7 and V is TRBV5-6; TRBD2 might be the D (5 bases). CDR1 is SGHDT, CDR2 YYEEEE, per germline. V was pared by 3 bases and J by 2 bases, with 12 bases between. The CDR3 is 14 residues long.

This chain connects TRBV6-5 to TRBJ1-4; a weak D match, TRBD1 (6 bases). From germline, CDR1 is MNHEY and CDR2 SVGAGI. V was shortened by 4 bases and J by 7 bases, with 10 bases between the two germline ends. CDR3 length equals 13 residues. CDR3 residues: CASSLGAVEKLFF. The CDR3, as DNA: TGTGCCAGCAGTTTGGGGGCAGTTGAAAAACTGTTTTTT.

The V gene is TRBV7-6, the J gene TRBJ1-4; a weak D match, TRBD1 (5 bases). Deletions cut 3 bases from V and 4 bases from J, with 15 bases between. CDR1 and CDR2 from the germline V gene are SGHVS and FNYEAQ. This CDR3 contains 16 residues. CDR3 loop: CASSFKSGGGNEKLFF. CDR3 bases: TGTGCCAGCAGCTTCAAAAGTGGGGGGGGTAATGAAAAACTGTTTTTT.

This chain joins TRBV14 and TRBJ1-1, with 8 nucleotides matching TRBD1. J gave up 10 bases and V 0 bases, and 7 bases lay outside the gene matches. Germline V gene sequence: CDR1 SGHDN, CDR2 FVKESK. The CDR3 sequence is 14 residues long. The CDR3 sequence is CASSQDPRDRGAFF. In DNA form, the CDR3 reads TGTGCCAGCAGCCAAGATCCCAGAGACAGGGGAGCTTTCTTT.

The chain joins TRBV5-6 to TRBJ1-2; 7 bases are shared with TRBD1. CDR1 is SGHDT and CDR2 is YYEEEE in the germline V gene. V lost 5 bases and J lost 4; bases outside the gene matches: 8. CDR3 length: 14 amino acids. The CDR3 region is CASSLGQILYGYTF. CDR3 nucleotides: TGTGCCAGCAGTCTGGGACAGATTCTCTATGGCTACACCTTC.

The V and J genes are TRBV2 and TRBJ2-2, with D possibly being TRBD2 (6 bases). V gave up 4 bases and J gave up 4 bases, with 22 bases separating them. The germline V gene encodes CDR1 SNHLY and CDR2 FYNNEI. The CDR3 has 18 residues. DNA for the CDR3: TGTGCCAGCAGTGCCCTTACCTCGGGGGTACGGACCACCGGGGAGCTGTTTTTT. It codes for CASSALTSGVRTTGELFF.

This chain links TRBV5-1 with TRBJ2-3; 10 nucleotides line up with TRBD1. V gave up 2 bases and J gave up 3 bases; unmatched junction bases: 6. Germline V gene lookup returns CDR1 SGHRS and CDR2 YFSETQ. CDR3 length: 16 amino acids. In DNA form, the CDR3 reads TGCGCCAGCAGCTTTGGACAGGGGGAAGTAACAGATACGCAGTATTTT. This translates into CASSFGQGEVTDTQYF.

The CDR3 loop reads CASSLGQRDYNEQFF. The CDR3 region has the DNA TGCGCCAGCAGCTTAGGACAGAGAGATTACAATGAGCAGTTCTTC. The chain couples TRBV5-1 to TRBJ2-1; TRBD1 might be the D (6 bases). From germline, CDR1 is SGHRS and CDR2 YFSETQ. The CDR3 consists of 15 residues. V was trimmed by 2 bases and J by 4 bases, leaving 13 bases between them.

The chain links TRBV9 to TRBJ2-1; TRBD2 matches at 8 bases. The trim removed 3 bases at V and 0 bases at J, leaving 5 bases unmatched. The CDR3 length is 16 residues. Germline V CDR1 and CDR2: SGDLS, YYNGEE. CDR3 loop: CASSATGTSSYNEQFF. CDR3 nucleotides: TGTGCCAGCAGCGCCACCGGGACTAGCTCCTACAATGAGCAGTTCTTC.

The chain is built from TRBV19 and TRBJ2-2, with 8 bases aligning to TRBD1. J lost 5 bases, V lost 6 bases, and 5 bases had no gene match. CDR1 LNHDA and CDR2 SQIVND come from the germline V gene (reference sequence). The CDR3 is 14 amino acids. Written as DNA, the CDR3 is TGTGCCAGTAGGCTTACAGGGGGTACCGGGGAGCTGTTTTTT. As protein: CASRLTGGTGELFF.

This rearrangement joins TRBV6-5 to TRBJ1-3; D is undetermined. The V and J ends lost 6 bases and 3 bases respectively, with 12 bases between them. CDR3 size: 14 residues. From germline, CDR1 is MNHEY and CDR2 SVGAGI. The CDR3: CASSDTVLGNTIYF. Written as DNA, the CDR3 is TGTGCCAGCAGCGATACAGTACTTGGAAACACCATATATTTT.

The V and J genes are TRBV2 and TRBJ1-1, with TRBD1 as a possible D gene (6 bases). The CDR3 loop spans 14 amino acids. V lost 6 bases and J lost 5, with 16 bases in between. The V gene's germline CDR1 is SNHLY and CDR2 FYNNEI. Here the CDR3 DNA reads TGTGCCAGCAGCCTTACTACAGGGTGGACTGAAGCTTTCTTT. Translated, it gives CASSLTTGWTEAFF.

The rearrangement uses TRBV2 and TRBJ1-6; tentatively, D is TRBD1 (5 bases). Trimming cost V 5 bases and J 7 bases, with 15 bases left between them. The CDR3 runs to 15 residues. The germline gives CDR1 SNHLY, CDR2 FYNNEI. The CDR3 region is CASSYTTEVNSPLHF. For the CDR3, the DNA is TGTGCCAGCAGTTACACGACAGAAGTCAATTCACCCCTCCACTTT.

The chain couples TRBV5-1 to TRBJ2-3; 10 bases line up with TRBD2. The germline gives CDR1 SGHRS, CDR2 YFSETQ. V shed 4 bases, J shed 2 bases, and the junction held 4 bases outside the gene matches. CDR3 length: 15 residues. The chain's CDR3 is CASSPGTSATDTQYF. The CDR3 region has the DNA TGCGCCAGCAGCCCCGGGACTAGCGCCACAGATACGCAGTATTTT. Complete variable domain (other parts from reference TRBV5-1 and TRBJ2-3): KAGVTQTPRYLIKTRGQQVTLSCSPISGHRSVSWYQQTPGQGLQFLFEYFSETQRNKGNFPGRFSGRQFSNSRSEMNVSTLELGDSALYLCASSPGTSATDTQYFGPGTRLTVL.

V and J are TRBV9 and TRBJ2-3, with D possibly being TRBD2 (6 bases). Deletions cut 0 bases from V and 0 bases from J, with 23 bases between. The CDR3 has 20 residues. Per germline, CDR1 SGDLS and CDR2 YYNGEE. In nucleotides, the CDR3 is TGTGCCAGCAGCGTAGGGGTCCCCCTAGCTCGCGGGACGAGCACAGATACGCAGTATTTT. Encoded protein: CASSVGVPLARGTSTDTQYF. The full variable domain, its missing parts supplied by reference TRBV9 and TRBJ2-3, is DSGVTQTPKHLITATGQRVTLRCSPRSGDLSVYWYQQSLDQGLQFLIQYYNGEERAKGNILERFSAQQFPDLHSELNLSSLELGDSALYFCASSVGVPLARGTSTDTQYFGPGTRLTVL.

In its sample, this clone was seen a few times. A read error may account for a junction end that differs from germline. The V call is TRBV4-1, the J call TRBJ2-7, with TRBD2 matching 9 bases. Germline CDR1 reads MGHRA; CDR2 reads YSYEKL. The CDR3 spans 16 residues. The CDR3 is CASSQETSGLTYEQYF. The CDR3 bases are TGTGCCAGCAGCCAGGAGACTAGCGGACTGACCTACGAGCAGTACTTC.

This clone was counted between two and nine times. CDR3 region: CASSSIGQGSSYEQYF. The CDR3 nucleotides read TGTGCCAGCAGTTCCATCGGACAGGGGAGCTCCTACGAGCAGTACTTC. The chain combines TRBV6-6 with TRBJ2-7; TRBD1 aligns across 9 bases. Germline assignment: CDR1 MNHNY and CDR2 SVGAGI (reference sequence). The CDR3 covers 16 residues. Trimming took 4 bases from V and 0 from J; bases not matched to a gene: 7.

The chain joins TRBV27 to TRBJ2-7; TRBD2 agrees at 7 bases. The CDR3 extends over 14 amino acids. The germline CDR1 and CDR2 sequences are MNHEY and SMNVEV (reference sequence). J gave up 3 bases and V 6 bases, and 8 bases lay outside the gene matches. CDR3 residues: CASSSGTNNYEQYF. As DNA, the CDR3 is TGTGCCAGCAGCTCCGGGACTAACAACTACGAGCAGTACTTC.

The table lists this clone with a few counts. J is TRBJ2-1 and V is TRBV11-2; 9 nucleotides align to TRBD2. Germline trimming cut 3 bases from V and 1 base from J; bases unmatched to any gene: 4. In germline, CDR1 is SGHAT, CDR2 FQNNGV. CDR3 length equals 16 residues. The DNA of the CDR3 is TGTGCCAGCAGCTTTGGTCTAGCGGGGTCCTACAATGAGCAGTTCTTC. The encoded protein is CASSFGLAGSYNEQFF.